A single T cell receptor beta chain is shown here with its context. This sample was taken from a study of blood T cell repertoires in COVID-19. Study background: Material from acute and convalescent COVID-19 was sourced from the United States, Italy and Spain. T cells, B-cell-depleted T cells, or PBMCs provided the cDNA or gDNA that served as material.

Study processing details: Amplified reference gene primers provided the basis for estimating nucleated cell counts. Some clones are missing from TCRdb's copy, which holds only in-frame ones; the method was immunoSEQ multiplex PCR. The V and J calls and clone size were taken over from that table, and D and trimming were inferred from the DNA. The table shows some 210,000 clones, with around four fifths occurring only once. Germline CDR1 reads SGHRS; CDR2 reads YFSETQ. Trimming removed 0 bases from V and 8 bases from J, with 11 bases in between. The CDR3 consists of 14 residues. The source is a woman aged 45 to 65 with active or convalescent COVID-19. J is TRBJ2-2 and V is TRBV5-1; D gene uncertain. Sequencing used peripheral blood. This chain's CDR3 is CASSLEPARGELFF. DNA of the CDR3: TGCGCCAGCAGCTTGGAACCGGCTAGAGGGGAGCTGTTTTTT.